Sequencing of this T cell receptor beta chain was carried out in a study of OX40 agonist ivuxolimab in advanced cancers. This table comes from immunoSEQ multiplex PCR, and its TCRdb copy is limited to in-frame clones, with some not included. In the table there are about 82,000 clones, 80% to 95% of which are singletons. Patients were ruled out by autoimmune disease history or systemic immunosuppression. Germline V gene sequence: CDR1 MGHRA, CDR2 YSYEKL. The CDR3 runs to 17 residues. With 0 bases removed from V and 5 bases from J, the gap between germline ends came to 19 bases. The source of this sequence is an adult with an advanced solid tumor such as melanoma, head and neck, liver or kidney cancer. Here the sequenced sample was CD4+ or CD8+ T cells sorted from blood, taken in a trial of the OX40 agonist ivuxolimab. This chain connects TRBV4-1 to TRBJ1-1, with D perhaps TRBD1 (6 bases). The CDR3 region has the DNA TGCGCCAGCAGCCAAGAATCATCAGGGGTGGGTTGGACTGAAGCTTTCTTT. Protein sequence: CASSQESSGVGWTEAFF.